This TCR beta chain was retrieved from a study of T cell responses to AZD1222 COVID-19 vaccine. General study points: Baseline antibody screening turned up just five to seven seropositive AZD1222 recipients. Spike-specific TCR breadth rose after two AZD1222 doses, and depth rose as well. Across the whole spike, CD4 TCRs peaked at regions 160-218 and 743-854.

Germline-derived CDR1 and CDR2 are SGHDT and YYEEEE. With 4 bases removed from V and 12 bases from J, the gap between germline ends came to 16 bases. This CDR3 spans 13 amino acids. Comment on this clone: Its cognate antigen is unknown.

The data were produced by immunoSEQ multiplex PCR, yet TCRdb's version contains in-frame clones alone and is incomplete. Here the sample spans some 75,000 clones, 70% to 90% being singletons. Sequenced material: peripheral blood, taken on day 0 of AZD1222 vaccination. This receptor was identified in an adult in good health. The chain employs TRBV5-6 and TRBJ1-4, with D maybe TRBD1 (5 bases). The CDR3 DNA reads TGTGCCAGCAGCCCACAGGCCCTTGGGGAACTGTTTTTT. It encodes CASSPQALGELFF.